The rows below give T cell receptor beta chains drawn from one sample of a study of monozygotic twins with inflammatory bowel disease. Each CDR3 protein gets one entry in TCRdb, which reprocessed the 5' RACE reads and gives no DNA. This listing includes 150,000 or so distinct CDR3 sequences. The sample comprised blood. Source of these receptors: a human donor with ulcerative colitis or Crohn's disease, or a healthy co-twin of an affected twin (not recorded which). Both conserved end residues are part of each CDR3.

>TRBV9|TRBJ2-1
CASSVRTGADNEQFF
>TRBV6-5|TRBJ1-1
CASSYLGDLRNTEAFF
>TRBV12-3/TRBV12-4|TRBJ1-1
CVSSIRDRGYRPPEAFF
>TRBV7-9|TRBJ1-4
CASSLASGTNENLFF
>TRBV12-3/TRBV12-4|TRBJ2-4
CASSSGMTGTKNIQYF
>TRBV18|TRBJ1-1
CASSPSGGTEAFF
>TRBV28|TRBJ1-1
CASSLGQGWNTEAFF
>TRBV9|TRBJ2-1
CASSEGQGNYNEQFF
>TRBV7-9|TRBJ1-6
CASSLAPQPLHF
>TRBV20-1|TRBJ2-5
CSARDMLSRETQYF
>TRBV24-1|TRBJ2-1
CATGANFGGNEQFF
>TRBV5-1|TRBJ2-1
CASSLVVAGVNEQFF
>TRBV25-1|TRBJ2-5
CASSPRTGGYLQETQYF
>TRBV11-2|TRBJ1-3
CASSLDGRSGNTIYF
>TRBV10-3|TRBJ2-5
CAISEKVSGAETQYF
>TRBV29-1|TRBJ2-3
CSVNTGAVEDTQYF
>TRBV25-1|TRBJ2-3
CASSDPLAGGTDTQYF
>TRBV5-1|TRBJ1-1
CASSLSGGRTEAFF
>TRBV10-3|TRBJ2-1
CANGGTSGGYNEQFF
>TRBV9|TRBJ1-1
CASSSITGGNTEAFF
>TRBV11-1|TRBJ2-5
CASSTMTSGSGWMETQYF
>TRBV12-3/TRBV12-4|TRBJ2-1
CASSVIREQFF
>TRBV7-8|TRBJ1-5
CASSLVGDQPQHF
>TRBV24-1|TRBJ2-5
CATSDFGGQRETQYF
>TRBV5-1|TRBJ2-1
CASRNTYSYNEQFF
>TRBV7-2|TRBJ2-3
CASGGSGLKTDTQYF
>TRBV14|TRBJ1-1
CASSQVSGAAFF
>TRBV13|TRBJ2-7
CASSRAGTGGEQYF
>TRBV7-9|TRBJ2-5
CASSPGTLKTQYF
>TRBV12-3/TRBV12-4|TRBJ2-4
CASNPGGGENIQYF
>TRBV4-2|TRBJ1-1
CASSQGLLTGKAEAFF
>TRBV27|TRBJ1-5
CASRIGVNQPQHF
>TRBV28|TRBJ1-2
CASSFTDAYGYTF
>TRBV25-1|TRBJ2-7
CATRDGVWEQYF
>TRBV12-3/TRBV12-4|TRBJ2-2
CASSLIWGGTGELFF
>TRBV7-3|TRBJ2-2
CASGLFTGELFF
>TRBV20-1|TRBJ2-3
CSKGVAGVDTQYF
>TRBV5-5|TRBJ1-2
CASSLNRGQGYTF
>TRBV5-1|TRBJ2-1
CASSFSGTEQFF
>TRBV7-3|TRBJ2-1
CASSFLAGGSTGSYNEQFF
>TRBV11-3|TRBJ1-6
CASSQGQDNSPLHF
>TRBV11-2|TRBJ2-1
CASSKRTGGGSYNEQFF
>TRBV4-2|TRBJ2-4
CASSQVARDYGNIQYF
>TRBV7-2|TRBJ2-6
CASSLLGGAGANVLTF
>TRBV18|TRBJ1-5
CASSPSSSTGHSNQPQHF
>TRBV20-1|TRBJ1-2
CSATPFDSYYGYTF
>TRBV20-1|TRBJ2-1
CSARGGSLAGSSYNEQFF